The 22 T cell receptor beta chains below all came from one sample that was sequenced in a study of blood T cells in healthy people across ages. With a J-beta primer mix and a sample-barcoded 5' primer, a second PCR ran about 7 to 12 cycles. Each CDR3 protein is one row after TCRdb ran MiXCR on the 5' RACE reads. The repertoire holds hundreds of thousands of distinct CDR3 sequences, with roughly 44% as singletons. The material sequenced was blood. Receptors originate from a man aged 55 to 70 in good health.

The chain recombines TRBV20-1 with TRBJ2-1; 9 bases fit TRBD2. This CDR3 contains 15 residues. Losses at the gene ends were 1 base for V and 3 bases for J; bases not matched to a gene: 4. CDR1 and CDR2 (germline): DFQATT, SNEGSKA (reference sequence). This chain's CDR3 is CSARAASGDYNEQFF. DNA for the CDR3: TGCAGTGCTAGAGCCGCTAGCGGGGACTACAATGAGCAGTTCTTC.

The V call is TRBV3-1, the J call TRBJ1-4; no clear D. The V and J ends lost 1 base and 8 bases respectively, with 8 bases between them. The CDR3 spans 13 residues. CDR1 and CDR2 (germline): LGHDT, YNNKEL (reference sequence). The CDR3: CASSQGLLEKLFF. CDR3 bases: TGTGCCAGCAGCCAAGGACTTTTGGAAAAACTGTTTTTT. Drawing the rest from reference TRBV3-1 and TRBJ1-4, the complete variable domain is DTAVSQTPKYLVTQMGNDKSIKCEQNLGHDTMYWYKQDSKKFLKIMFSYNNKELIINETVPNRFSPKSPDKAHLNLHINSLELGDSAVYFCASSQGLLEKLFFGSGTQLSVL.

This clonotype appeared a few times. In DNA, the CDR3 is TGTGCCAGCAGTTTCGACCCGGGGGGCTCCTACAATGAGCAGTTCTTC. This encodes CASSFDPGGSYNEQFF. The chain employs TRBV12-3 or TRBV12-4 and TRBJ2-1; 7 nucleotides agree with TRBD2. The V and J ends lost 3 bases and 0 bases, in that order; junction bases with no gene match: 5. The CDR3 loop spans 16 amino acids.

The genes are TRBV4-1 and TRBJ1-5; D might be TRBD1 (5 bases). The V end lost 3 bases, the J end lost 0 bases, and 12 bases lay between the germline ends. The CDR3 has 16 amino acids. Germline V gene sequence: CDR1 MGHRA, CDR2 YSYEKL. CDR3 DNA: TGCGCCAGCAGCCAGGGGCAGACAGATAGCAATCAGCCCCAGCATTTT. Translating it yields CASSQGQTDSNQPQHF.

Comment on this clonotype: A read error may produce the germline difference seen at one junction end. The V gene is TRBV6-2 or TRBV6-3, the J gene TRBJ1-2; no firm D call. Germline CDR1 is MNHEY and CDR2 is SVGEGT. CDR3 length equals 15 residues. Here the CDR3 reads CASSRAEPVNYGHTF. The CDR3 bases are TGTGCCAGCAGTCGGGCCGAGCCCGTTAACTATGGCCACACCTTC.

Note on this clonotype: It may be a read error: a sequence one base away is much more abundant. The V and J genes are TRBV29-1 and TRBJ1-4; TRBD1 matches at 8 bases. The CDR3 is 13 residues long. Trimming removed 3 bases from V and 7 bases from J; junction bases left unmatched: 4. Germline V CDR1 and CDR2: SQVTM, ANQGSEA. In DNA form, the CDR3 reads TGCAGCGTTGAGGACAGGGTAGGTGAAAAACTGTTTTTT. Its protein is CSVEDRVGEKLFF.

Of note for this clonotype: Compared with germline, one end of the junction differs, possibly owing to a read error. The rearrangement joins TRBV4-3 to TRBJ2-5; either TRBD1 or TRBD2 may fit D (5 bases each). Germline V lookup: CDR1 LGHNA, CDR2 YSLEER. CDR3 length equals 15 residues. In nucleotides, the CDR3 is TGCGCCAGCAGCCAAGATCTAGAGGGGCTCCAGACTCAGTACTTC. It encodes CASSQDLEGLQTQYF.

DNA for the CDR3: TGTGCCAGCACGACTAGCGGGGGGCTCGGTGGTGAGCAGTACTTC. It is translated as CASTTSGGLGGEQYF. This chain uses TRBV21-1 with TRBJ2-5; TRBD2 was called by the table and not checked on the DNA. TRBV21-1 is termed a pseudogene. The CDR3 totals 15 residues.

The chain has TRBV30 and TRBJ2-7; D not certain. Between the trimmed V and J ends, which lost 0 bases and 1 base, there was a span of 4 bases. CDR1 is GTSNPN, CDR2 SVGIG, per germline (reference sequence). CDR3 length: 12 residues. In DNA, the CDR3 is TGTGCCTGGAGTGTGTCGTCCTACGAGCAGTACTTC. It codes for CAWSVSSYEQYF.

The chain combines TRBV6-6 with TRBJ2-4; unclear D gene. Germline V gives CDR1 MNHNY, CDR2 SVGAGI (reference sequence). The length of the CDR3 is 16 residues. V gave up 6 bases and J gave up 13 bases, with 28 bases separating them. CDR3 coding DNA: TGTGCCAGCAGGCCCGCTGGTTCTGTCGGCTCCTACGGGCAGTACTTC. It specifies CASRPAGSVGSYGQYF.

This clonotype was recorded a few times. The rearrangement joins TRBV11-2 to TRBJ2-7, with 10 nucleotides matching TRBD2. This CDR3 comprises 16 residues. CDR1 SGHAT and CDR2 FQNNGV come from the germline V gene. V was pared by 4 bases and J by 2 bases, with 8 bases of the junction left unmatched. The CDR3 is CASSSSLAGDPYEQYF. The CDR3 DNA is TGTGCCAGCAGCTCATCCCTAGCGGGGGACCCCTACGAGCAGTACTTC.

The chain employs TRBV6-5 and TRBJ2-5; the match to TRBD2 covers 11 bases. The CDR3 is 16 amino acids. Germline V gives CDR1 MNHEY, CDR2 SVGAGI. The V gene end was trimmed by 1 base and the J gene end by 3 bases; junction bases not matched to a gene: 4. The CDR3 bases are TGTGCCAGCAGTTACTGGGCTAGCGGGGGGAAAGAGACCCAGTACTTC. Its translation is CASSYWASGGKETQYF.

In the case of this clonotype: A read error may account for a junction end that differs from germline. The V call is TRBV2, the J call TRBJ2-2, with 9 bases identical to TRBD1. Germline CDR1 is SNHLY and CDR2 is FYNNEI. CDR3 length: 15 residues. This CDR3 is CASSVDRGDTGELFF. The DNA for the CDR3 is TGTGCCAGCAGTGTAGACAGGGGGGACACCGGAGAGCTGTTTTTT.

Only a few counts were recorded for this clonotype. The chain employs TRBV7-2 and TRBJ1-6; 10 nucleotides align to TRBD1. The CDR3 length is 15 residues. The V and J ends lost 7 bases and 6 bases, in that order; junction bases with no gene match: 6. CDR1 and CDR2 from the germline V gene are SGHTA and FQGNSA. The chain's CDR3 is CASKTGGNPNSPLHF. CDR3 sequence (DNA): TGTGCCAGCAAGACAGGGGGCAACCCTAATTCACCCCTCCACTTT.

DNA for the CDR3: TGTGCCAGCAGCCTCGGCGGGAACAGGGAGCAGTTCTTC. It yields the protein CASSLGGNREQFF. The chain joins TRBV3-1 to TRBJ2-1; the D gene is possibly TRBD2 (6 bases). The CDR3 length is 13 residues. Trimming took 4 bases from V and 10 from J, leaving 14 bases between them. The germline CDR1 and CDR2 sequences are LGHDT and YNNKEL (reference sequence).

The chain uses TRBV7-2 and TRBJ2-3; 9 bases map to TRBD2. V shed 1 base and J 8 bases; nucleotides not matched to a gene: 13. Germline V gene lookup returns CDR1 SGHTA and CDR2 FQGNSA. The CDR3 is 17 amino acids. DNA of the CDR3: TGTGCCAGCAGCTTAGGATTGCAGCGGGGGGCCGCCCCTACGCAGTATTTT. It specifies CASSLGLQRGAAPTQYF.

This clonotype was seen a single time. This could be a read error, since a much larger clone is one nucleotide away. The V gene is TRBV7-2, the J gene TRBJ2-1; 7 bases fit TRBD1. V lost 5 bases to trimming and J lost 13 bases; unmatched junction nucleotides: 14. This CDR3 is built from 14 residues. Germline V gives CDR1 SGHTA, CDR2 FQGNSA. The CDR3, as DNA: TGTGCCAGCAGCGGACGGACAGGACAAGAGACCCAGTTCTTC. Its translation: CASSGRTGQETQFF.

This chain links TRBV9 with TRBJ1-1; D possibly corresponds to TRBD1 (5 bases). CDR3 length equals 14 residues. Germline V gene data show CDR1 as SGDLS and CDR2 as YYNGEE. The ends were cut back, 0 bases at V and 4 bases at J, with 10 bases in the middle. The CDR3 loop reads CASSVAGEATEAFF. CDR3 bases: TGTGCCAGCAGCGTAGCGGGGGAGGCCACTGAAGCTTTCTTT.

The chain combines TRBV5-5 with TRBJ2-6, with TRBD1 matching 9 bases. With 7 bases clipped from V and 1 base from J, the junction kept 9 bases outside the gene matches. The CDR3 is 17 residues long. Germline CDR1 SGHKS, CDR2 YYEKEE (reference sequence). CDR3 region: CASRTGDAYSGANVLTF. The DNA for the CDR3 is TGTGCCAGCCGGACAGGGGACGCTTATTCTGGGGCCAACGTCCTGACTTTC.

V and J are TRBV7-6 and TRBJ1-2; D is perhaps TRBD1 (6 bases). This CDR3 has 15 amino acids. The V gene lost 5 bases and the J gene lost 3 bases, with 16 bases spanning the gap. Germline V gives CDR1 SGHVS, CDR2 FNYEAQ. The CDR3 bases are TGTGCCAGCAGCCCGGGACACCAAGGAGACTATGGCTACACCTTC. Translating gives CASSPGHQGDYGYTF.

Of note for this clonotype: At one of its ends the junction is not consistent with the germline gene, which may arise from a read error. The CDR3 sequence: CASSLGQGRNYGCTF. In nucleotides, the CDR3 is TGTGCCAGCAGCCTCGGACAGGGTAGGAACTATGGCTGCACCTTC. The rearrangement joins TRBV7-2 to TRBJ1-2; 8 positions agree with TRBD1. Germline V gives CDR1 SGHTA, CDR2 FQGNSA. This CDR3 comprises 15 residues.

This chain links TRBV27 with TRBJ2-7; a weak D match, TRBD2 (6 bases). The CDR3 is 15 residues long. The ends were cut back, 1 base at V and 0 bases at J, with 10 bases in the middle. Germline-derived CDR1 and CDR2 are MNHEY and SMNVEV (reference sequence). CDR3 DNA sequence: TGTGCCAGCAGTTTATTGTACGGGAGCTCCTACGAGCAGTACTTC. It specifies CASSLLYGSSYEQYF.